Shown below are 17 T cell receptor beta chains from a single sample sequenced in a study of siplizumab effects on memory and regulatory T cells. Using immunoSEQ multiplex PCR, the repertoire was profiled, and TCRdb retains in-frame clones only, with some absent. The sample yields tens of thousands of clones, 91% seen once. The sequenced material came from CD8+ T cells sorted from blood. These receptors came from a human donor in good health.

The chain joins TRBV11-3 to TRBJ2-5, with 14 bases identical to TRBD2. Germline CDR1 SGHNT, CDR2 YENEEA. The CDR3 covers 18 residues. V gave up 3 bases and J gave up 4 bases; unmatched junction bases: 10. CDR3: CASSLGAGTSGSSETQYF. Written as DNA, the CDR3 is TGTGCCAGCAGCTTGGGTGCCGGGACTAGCGGGAGTTCAGAGACCCAGTACTTC.

This chain joins TRBV6-1 and TRBJ1-2; TRBD1 aligns across 7 bases. Germline V gene sequence: CDR1 MNHNS, CDR2 SASEGT. The V and J ends lost 10 bases and 4 bases, in that order; junction bases with no gene match: 9. This CDR3 is built from 13 residues. CDR3 in amino acids: CATATGASYGYTF. CDR3 DNA: TGTGCCACCGCTACAGGGGCCTCCTATGGCTACACCTTC.

The chain uses TRBV7-9 and TRBJ2-3, with 10 bases matching TRBD2. The J segment lost 4 bases and the V segment lost 4 bases, leaving 5 bases of the junction unmatched. CDR3 size: 15 residues. Per germline, CDR1 SEHNR and CDR2 FQNEAQ (reference sequence). Written as DNA, the CDR3 is TGTGCCAGCAGCTCACACAGCGGGGGGGCAGATACGCAGTATTTT. Translating gives CASSSHSGGADTQYF.

This chain connects TRBV11-2 to TRBJ1-1, with a possible D match to TRBD1 (6 bases). The germline gives CDR1 SGHAT, CDR2 FQNNGV. The CDR3 contains 18 residues. V was cut by 1 base and J by 4 bases, with 22 bases left in between. The CDR3 spells CASSLGFGLGGLPTEAFF. The DNA for the CDR3 is TGTGCCAGCAGCTTAGGGTTTGGTTTGGGGGGGCTCCCCACTGAAGCTTTCTTT.

The CDR3 nucleotides are TGCGCCAGCAGCCAATCGGCAGGATCTTCCTACGAGCAGTACTTC. Its translation: CASSQSAGSSYEQYF. The V gene is TRBV4-1, the J gene TRBJ2-7; the D is unclear. V was shortened by 2 bases and J by 1 base, with 12 bases between the two germline ends. In germline, CDR1 is MGHRA, CDR2 YSYEKL. This CDR3 region has 15 residues.

This sequence joins TRBV5-4 and TRBJ2-1; D not certain. Germline loops: CDR1 SGHNT, CDR2 YYREEE (reference sequence). The CDR3 covers 14 residues. The V gene lost 4 bases and the J gene lost 7 bases, with 15 bases spanning the gap. The CDR3 DNA reads as TGTGCCAGCAGCCCGTCTTCGAGTTATAATGAGCAGTTCTTC. This sequence encodes CASSPSSSYNEQFF.

V gene TRBV4-1 combines with J gene TRBJ2-1; TRBD1 matches at 7 bases. This CDR3 spans 13 amino acids. Germline trimming cut 8 bases from V and 0 bases from J; bases unmatched to any gene: 1. CDR1 and CDR2 from the germline V gene are MGHRA and YSYEKL. CDR3 DNA sequence: TGCGCCAGCCGGGACAGCTCCTACAATGAGCAGTTCTTC. Translated: CASRDSSYNEQFF.

J is TRBJ2-7 and V is TRBV7-9; 11 positions agree with TRBD2. After removal of 5 bases from V and 0 bases from J, the junction contained 3 bases not matched to a gene. Germline CDR1 is SEHNR and CDR2 is FQNEAQ (reference sequence). The CDR3 is 15 amino acids. CDR3 nucleotides: TGTGCCAGCAGCCCTAGCGGGAGGAGCTCCTACGAGCAGTACTTC. Translated: CASSPSGRSSYEQYF. Filled out from reference TRBV7-9 and TRBJ2-7, the complete variable domain reads DTGVSQNPRHKITKRGQNVTFRCDPISEHNRLYWYRQTLGQGPEFLTYFQNEAQLEKSRLLSDRFSAERPKGSFSTLEIQRTEQGDSAMYLCASSPSGRSSYEQYFGPGTRLTVT.

The rearrangement links TRBV2 to TRBJ2-7; 9 bases align to TRBD2. From germline, CDR1 is SNHLY and CDR2 FYNNEI. Trimming at V came to 7 bases and at J to 5 bases, leaving 12 bases not matched to a gene. The CDR3 runs 15 residues. CDR3 sequence: CASNERGVIGDEQYF. DNA of the CDR3: TGTGCCAGCAACGAGCGGGGGGTAATAGGAGACGAGCAGTACTTC.

The CDR3 reads CASSYGTGYEQYF. The CDR3, as DNA: TGTGCCAGCAGTTATGGGACGGGCTACGAGCAGTACTTC. This sequence joins TRBV6-6 and TRBJ2-7; D could derive from TRBD1 or TRBD2 (5 bases each). The CDR3 totals 13 residues. Trimming stripped 3 bases from V and 3 bases from J, with 9 bases between. The germline CDR1 and CDR2 sequences are MNHNY and SVGAGI (reference sequence).

The rearrangement joins TRBV19 to TRBJ1-3, with D unresolved. Germline CDR1 and CDR2: LNHDA and SQIVND (reference sequence). The CDR3 sequence is 13 residues long. This chain's CDR3 is CALEEGPGNTIYF. In DNA form, the CDR3 reads TGTGCTCTCGAAGAGGGCCCTGGAAACACCATATATTTT.

The rearrangement links TRBV9 to TRBJ1-1; possibly TRBD1 for D (5 bases). Trimming shortened V by 4 bases and J by 0 bases, and 13 bases separated the two germline ends. Germline values: CDR1 SGDLS, CDR2 YYNGEE. The CDR3 consists of 15 residues. CDR3 sequence (DNA): TGTGCCAGCAGCCCCTCGGGGCTTATGAACACTGAAGCTTTCTTT. Translation gives CASSPSGLMNTEAFF. The whole variable domain, filled in from reference TRBV9 and TRBJ1-1, reads DSGVTQTPKHLITATGQRVTLRCSPRSGDLSVYWYQQSLDQGLQFLIQYYNGEERAKGNILERFSAQQFPDLHSELNLSSLELGDSALYFCASSPSGLMNTEAFFGQGTRLTVV.

This rearrangement joins TRBV9 to TRBJ2-3; D uncertain. The CDR3 loop spans 16 amino acids. V shed 4 bases and J shed 0 bases, with 15 bases lying between them. Germline CDR1 reads SGDLS; CDR2 reads YYNGEE. The CDR3 sequence: CASSRSAGSSTDTQYF. The CDR3 DNA is TGTGCCAGCAGCCGATCCGCTGGGTCTAGCACAGATACGCAGTATTTT. Together with reference TRBV9 and TRBJ2-3, the CDR3 gives the full variable domain: DSGVTQTPKHLITATGQRVTLRCSPRSGDLSVYWYQQSLDQGLQFLIQYYNGEERAKGNILERFSAQQFPDLHSELNLSSLELGDSALYFCASSRSAGSSTDTQYFGPGTRLTVL.

This sequence joins TRBV9 and TRBJ2-5, with D uncertain. CDR3 length: 13 residues. The germline V and J ends were trimmed by 4 bases and 3 bases, with 10 bases remaining between them. Germline V gene sequence: CDR1 SGDLS, CDR2 YYNGEE. CDR3 in DNA: TGTGCCAGCAGCTTAAACGGAGAAGAGACCCAGTACTTC. It specifies CASSLNGEETQYF.

V usage is TRBV5-1 and J usage is TRBJ1-1; D not certain. The CDR3 totals 15 residues. CDR1 is SGHRS and CDR2 is YFSETQ in the germline V gene. V lost 1 base to trimming and J lost 3 bases, with 13 bases between them. As DNA, the CDR3 is TGCGCCAGCAGCTTGATTAGGGTCCCGGACACTGAAGCTTTCTTT. Residues: CASSLIRVPDTEAFF. The full variable domain, in which reference TRBV5-1 and TRBJ1-1 provide the parts outside the CDR3, is KAGVTQTPRYLIKTRGQQVTLSCSPISGHRSVSWYQQTPGQGLQFLFEYFSETQRNKGNFPGRFSGRQFSNSRSEMNVSTLELGDSALYLCASSLIRVPDTEAFFGQGTRLTVV.

Only one count was recorded for this clone. This chain uses TRBV20-1 with TRBJ1-2; D not certain. Germline assignment: CDR1 DFQATT and CDR2 SNEGSKA (reference sequence). V lost 5 bases, J lost 5 bases, and 6 bases lay in between. CDR3 size: 10 residues. CDR3 protein: CSAPTYGYTF. In nucleotides, the CDR3 is TGCAGTGCTCCGACGTATGGCTACACCTTC.

J is TRBJ2-7 and V is TRBV5-8, with TRBD1 identical over 8 bases. CDR3 length: 13 amino acids. Unmatched junction bases numbered 3, after V lost 5 bases and J lost 2 bases. From germline, CDR1 is SGHTS and CDR2 YDEGEE. CDR3 amino acids: CASRRRGPYEQYF. CDR3 sequence (DNA): TGTGCCAGCAGGCGCAGGGGGCCCTACGAGCAGTACTTC.